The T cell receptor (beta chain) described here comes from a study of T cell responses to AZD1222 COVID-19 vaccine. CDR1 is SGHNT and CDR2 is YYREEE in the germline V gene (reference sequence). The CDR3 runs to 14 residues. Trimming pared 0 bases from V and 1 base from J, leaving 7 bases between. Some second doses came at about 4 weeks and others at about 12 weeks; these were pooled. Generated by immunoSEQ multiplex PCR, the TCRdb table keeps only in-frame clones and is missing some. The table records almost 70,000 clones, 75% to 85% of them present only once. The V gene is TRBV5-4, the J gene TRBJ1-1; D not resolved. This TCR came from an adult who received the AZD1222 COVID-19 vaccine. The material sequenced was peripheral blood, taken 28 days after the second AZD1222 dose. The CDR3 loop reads CASSLVGSNTEAFF. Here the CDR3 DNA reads TGTGCCAGCAGCTTGGTTGGGTCGAACACTGAAGCTTTCTTT.